These T cell receptor beta chains were read from a single sample in a study of blood T cell repertoires in COVID-19. Here immunoSEQ multiplex PCR was the method, and the copy in TCRdb shows in-frame clones only, minus some. The profile shows under 300,000 clones, approximately 79% of them singletons. The sample was peripheral blood. The receptors come from a middle-aged woman with active or convalescent COVID-19. CDR3s include the opening cysteine and the closing phenylalanine or tryptophan. The D gene is left open where the match is weak. Expanded clones are given a class, and other clones once, few, many or no size at all.

CDR3nt: TGTGCCAGCAGCTTCGACAGGGAGGAGGGCTACACCTTC
CDR3aa: CASSFDREEGYTF
j_gene: TRBJ1-2
d_gene: TRBD1
v_gene: TRBV13
abundance: .

CDR3nt: TGCAGCGTTCGCTGGACAGAATCTGAAGCTTTCTTT
CDR3aa: CSVRWTESEAFF
j_gene: TRBJ1-1
d_gene: .
v_gene: TRBV29-1
abundance: .

CDR3nt: TGTGCCAGCAGCCAAGGACCCGGGGGGGGCCTGGAGACCCAGTACTTC
CDR3aa: CASSQGPGGGLETQYF
j_gene: TRBJ2-5
d_gene: TRBD2
v_gene: TRBV3-1/TRBV3-2
abundance: .

CDR3nt: TGTGCCAGCAGTTACGGGCGGGCCTCTGGGGCCAACGTCCTGACTTTC
CDR3aa: CASSYGRASGANVLTF
j_gene: TRBJ2-6
d_gene: .
v_gene: TRBV6-5
abundance: few

CDR3nt: TGTGCCAGCAGCGTAGCAGCCCGGGCGGCCCAGGGGGGCTACACCTTC
CDR3aa: CASSVAARAAQGGYTF
j_gene: TRBJ1-2
d_gene: .
v_gene: TRBV9
abundance: .

CDR3nt: TGTGCCAGCAGCTTAGGACAGGGGGAAGGCTACACCTTC
CDR3aa: CASSLGQGEGYTF
j_gene: TRBJ1-2
d_gene: TRBD1
v_gene: TRBV7-9
abundance: .

CDR3nt: TGTGCCAGCAGCAAAGTCTCCGGGGGAGGTGAAAAACTGTTTTTT
CDR3aa: CASSKVSGGGEKLFF
j_gene: TRBJ1-4
d_gene: .
v_gene: TRBV21-1
abundance: .

CDR3nt: TGTGCCAGCGGGGAGGGGGGTTCACCCCTCCACTTT
CDR3aa: CASGEGGSPLHF
j_gene: TRBJ1-6
d_gene: .
v_gene: TRBV13
abundance: .

CDR3nt: TGCGCCAGCAGCTTGGAAGCCGCGAACACCGGGGAGCTGTTTTTT
CDR3aa: CASSLEAANTGELFF
j_gene: TRBJ2-2
d_gene: .
v_gene: TRBV5-1
abundance: .

CDR3nt: TGTGCCAGCAGTGAAAAGACAGGGGGCCGAGGCTACACCTTC
CDR3aa: CASSEKTGGRGYTF
j_gene: TRBJ1-2
d_gene: TRBD1
v_gene: TRBV25-1
abundance: .

CDR3nt: TGTGCCAGTAAGGGACAGGAGTCGGGTGGCTACACCTTC
CDR3aa: CASKGQESGGYTF
j_gene: TRBJ1-2
d_gene: TRBD1
v_gene: TRBV6-6
abundance: .

CDR3nt: TGTGCCAGCTCACCTCCGGGACTAGCGGGGGGATCCTACAATGAGCAGTTCTTC
CDR3aa: CASSPPGLAGGSYNEQFF
j_gene: TRBJ2-1
d_gene: TRBD2
v_gene: TRBV18
abundance: .

CDR3nt: TGTGCCAGCAGTGAGCAGGGTACCCTTTGGGGCTACACCTTC
CDR3aa: CASSEQGTLWGYTF
j_gene: TRBJ1-2
d_gene: .
v_gene: TRBV6-1
abundance: once

CDR3nt: TGTGCCAGCACCTACAGCAATTGGGGAGACTATGGCTACACCTTC
CDR3aa: CASTYSNWGDYGYTF
j_gene: TRBJ1-2
d_gene: .
v_gene: TRBV6-5
abundance: few

CDR3nt: TGTGCCAGCAGCTTAGGAGGGGGCAGGACTGAAGCTTTCTTT
CDR3aa: CASSLGGGRTEAFF
j_gene: TRBJ1-1
d_gene: TRBD1
v_gene: TRBV13
abundance: .

CDR3nt: TGCGCCAGCAGCCAAGATAGCGTGGGGGACTTAAGGAACACTGAAGCTTTCTTT
CDR3aa: CASSQDSVGDLRNTEAFF
j_gene: TRBJ1-1
d_gene: .
v_gene: TRBV4-1
abundance: .

CDR3nt: TGTGCCAGCAGCCAAGATCCCGGGGGCTACGAGCAGTACTTC
CDR3aa: CASSQDPGGYEQYF
j_gene: TRBJ2-7
d_gene: .
v_gene: TRBV3-1/TRBV3-2
abundance: .

CDR3nt: TGTGCCAGTAGTATAGATAATCTAGGAGATCGGGAAAAACTGTTTTTT
CDR3aa: CASSIDNLGDREKLFF
j_gene: TRBJ1-4
d_gene: .
v_gene: TRBV19
abundance: few

CDR3nt: TGTGCCAGCAGTTTCGACAGGGCGGGTGGCTACACCTTC
CDR3aa: CASSFDRAGGYTF
j_gene: TRBJ1-2
d_gene: TRBD1
v_gene: TRBV6-5
abundance: .

CDR3nt: TGTGCCAGCAGCCCATCGAACACCGGGGAGCTGTTTTTT
CDR3aa: CASSPSNTGELFF
j_gene: TRBJ2-2
d_gene: .
v_gene: TRBV6-4
abundance: .

CDR3nt: TGTGCCAGCAGCTTGGGGGGAACGAACACTGAAGCTTTCTTT
CDR3aa: CASSLGGTNTEAFF
j_gene: TRBJ1-1
d_gene: .
v_gene: TRBV7-6
abundance: many

CDR3nt: TGTGCCAGCACCTTGAGCGTGACCACTGAAGCTTTCTTT
CDR3aa: CASTLSVTTEAFF
j_gene: TRBJ1-1
d_gene: .
v_gene: TRBV28
abundance: few

CDR3nt: TGTGCCAGCAGCCTGTATGAATCCGGGTCCTACGAGCAGTACTTC
CDR3aa: CASSLYESGSYEQYF
j_gene: TRBJ2-7
d_gene: .
v_gene: TRBV27
abundance: .

CDR3nt: TGTGCCACCAGCAGCCGACAGGGAGAATCCTACGAGCAGTACTTC
CDR3aa: CATSSRQGESYEQYF
j_gene: TRBJ2-7
d_gene: TRBD1
v_gene: TRBV15
abundance: .

CDR3nt: TGCAGCGTCGATACAGGGGTTCGATATGGCTACACCTTC
CDR3aa: CSVDTGVRYGYTF
j_gene: TRBJ1-2
d_gene: TRBD1
v_gene: TRBV29-1
abundance: .